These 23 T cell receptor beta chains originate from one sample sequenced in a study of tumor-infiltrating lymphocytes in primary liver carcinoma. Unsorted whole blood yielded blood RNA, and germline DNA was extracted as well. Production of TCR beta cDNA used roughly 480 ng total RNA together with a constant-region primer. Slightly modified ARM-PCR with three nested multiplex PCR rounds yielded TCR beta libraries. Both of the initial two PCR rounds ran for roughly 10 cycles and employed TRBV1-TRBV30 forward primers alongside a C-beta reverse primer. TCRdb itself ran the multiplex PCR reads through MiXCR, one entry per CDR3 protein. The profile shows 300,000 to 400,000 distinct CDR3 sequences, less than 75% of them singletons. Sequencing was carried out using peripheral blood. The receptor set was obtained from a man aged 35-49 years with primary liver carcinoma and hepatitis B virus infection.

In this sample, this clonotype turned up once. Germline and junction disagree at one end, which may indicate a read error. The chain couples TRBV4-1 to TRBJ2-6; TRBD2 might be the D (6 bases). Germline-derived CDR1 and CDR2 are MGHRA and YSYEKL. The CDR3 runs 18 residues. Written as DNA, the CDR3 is TGCGCCAGCAGCCAAGAGGTTCTGGGGAGGTCTGTGGCCAACGTCCTGACTTTC. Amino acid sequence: CASSQEVLGRSVANVLTF.

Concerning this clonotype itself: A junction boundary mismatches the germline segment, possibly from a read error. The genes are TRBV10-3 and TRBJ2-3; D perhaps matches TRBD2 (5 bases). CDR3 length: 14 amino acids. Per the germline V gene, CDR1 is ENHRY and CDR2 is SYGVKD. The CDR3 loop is CTISWTSPPDTQYF. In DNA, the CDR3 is TGTACCATCAGTTGGACTTCTCCTCCAGATACGCAGTATTTT.

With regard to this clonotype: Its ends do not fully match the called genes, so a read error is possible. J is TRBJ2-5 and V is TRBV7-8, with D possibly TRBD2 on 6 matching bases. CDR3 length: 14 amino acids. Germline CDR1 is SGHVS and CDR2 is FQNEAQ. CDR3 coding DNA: TGTGCCGGCAGCTTGGGGGAGGCACCAGAGACCCAGTACTTC. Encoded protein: CAGSLGEAPETQYF.

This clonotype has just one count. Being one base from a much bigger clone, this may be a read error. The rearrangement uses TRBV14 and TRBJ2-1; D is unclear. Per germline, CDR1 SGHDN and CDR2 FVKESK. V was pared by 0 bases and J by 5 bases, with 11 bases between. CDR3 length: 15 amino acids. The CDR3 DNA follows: TGTGCCAGCAGCCAAGATGAGTGGGCGGACAATGAGCAGTTCTTC. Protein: CASSQDEWADNEQFF.

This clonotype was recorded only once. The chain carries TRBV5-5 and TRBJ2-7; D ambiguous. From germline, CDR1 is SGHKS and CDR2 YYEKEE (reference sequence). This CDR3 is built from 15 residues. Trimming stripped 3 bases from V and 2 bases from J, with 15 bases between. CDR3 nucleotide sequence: TGTGCCAGCAGCTGGTTAAGCCAGCCGGCCTACGAGCAGTACTTC. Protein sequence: CASSWLSQPAYEQYF.

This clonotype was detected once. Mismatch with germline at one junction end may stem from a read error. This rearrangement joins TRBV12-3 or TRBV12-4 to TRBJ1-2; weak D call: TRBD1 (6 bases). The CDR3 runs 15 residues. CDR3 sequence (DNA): TGTGCCAGCAGTTATCGGGGGGCTTCGGGCTATGGCTATACCTTC. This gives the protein CASSYRGASGYGYTF.

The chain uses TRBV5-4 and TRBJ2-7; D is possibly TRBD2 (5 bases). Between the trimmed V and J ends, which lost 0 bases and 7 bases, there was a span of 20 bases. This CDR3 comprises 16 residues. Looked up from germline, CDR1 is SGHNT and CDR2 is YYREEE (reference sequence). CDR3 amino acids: CASSLGSSRSKDEQYF. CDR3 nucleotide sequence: TGTGCCAGCAGCTTGGGGTCTAGCAGGAGCAAGGATGAGCAGTACTTC.

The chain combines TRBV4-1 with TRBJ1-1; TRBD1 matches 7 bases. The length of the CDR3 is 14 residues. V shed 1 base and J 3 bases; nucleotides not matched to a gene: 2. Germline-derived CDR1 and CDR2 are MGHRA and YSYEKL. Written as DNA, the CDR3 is TGCGCCAGCAGCCAAGGTCAGGGGGACACTGAAGCTTTCTTT. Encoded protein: CASSQGQGDTEAFF.

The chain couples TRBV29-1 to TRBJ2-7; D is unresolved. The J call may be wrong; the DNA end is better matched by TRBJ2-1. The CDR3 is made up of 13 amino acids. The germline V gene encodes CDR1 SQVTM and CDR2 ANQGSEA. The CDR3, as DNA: TGCAGCGCCTGGATAGGTCCTTCCTACGAGCAGTTCTTC. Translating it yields CSAWIGPSYEQFF.

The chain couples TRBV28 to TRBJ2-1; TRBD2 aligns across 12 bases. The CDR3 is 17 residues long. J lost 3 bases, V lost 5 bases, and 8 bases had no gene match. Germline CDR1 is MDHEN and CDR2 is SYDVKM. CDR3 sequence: CASSTAGLAGFYNEQFF. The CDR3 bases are TGTGCCAGCAGTACCGCCGGACTAGCGGGGTTCTACAATGAGCAGTTCTTC.

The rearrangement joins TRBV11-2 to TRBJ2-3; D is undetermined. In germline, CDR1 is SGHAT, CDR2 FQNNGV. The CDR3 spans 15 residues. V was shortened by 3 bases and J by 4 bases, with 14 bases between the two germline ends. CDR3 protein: CASSFRPDRPDTQYF. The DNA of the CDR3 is TGTGCCAGCAGCTTCCGCCCGGATCGCCCAGATACGCAGTATTTT.

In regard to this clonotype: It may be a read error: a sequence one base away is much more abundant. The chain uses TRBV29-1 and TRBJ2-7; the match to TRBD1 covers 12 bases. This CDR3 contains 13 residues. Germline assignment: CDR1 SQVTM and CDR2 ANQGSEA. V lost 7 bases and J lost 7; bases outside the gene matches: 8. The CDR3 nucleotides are TGCAGCGGGGACAGGGGGCTCGGCAATGAGCAGTACTTC. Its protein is CSGDRGLGNEQYF.

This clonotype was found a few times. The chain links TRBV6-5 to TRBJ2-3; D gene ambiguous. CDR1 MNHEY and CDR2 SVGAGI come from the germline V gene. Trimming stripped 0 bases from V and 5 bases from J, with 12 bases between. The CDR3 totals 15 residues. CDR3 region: CASSYSVKWRDTQYF. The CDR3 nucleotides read TGTGCCAGCAGTTACTCAGTAAAGTGGAGAGATACGCAGTATTTT.

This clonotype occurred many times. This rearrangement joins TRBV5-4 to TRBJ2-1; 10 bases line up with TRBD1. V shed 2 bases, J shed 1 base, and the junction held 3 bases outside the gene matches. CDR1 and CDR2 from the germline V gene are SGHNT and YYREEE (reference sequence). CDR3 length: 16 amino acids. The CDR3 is CASSFDRGLSYNEQFF. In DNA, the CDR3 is TGTGCCAGCAGCTTTGACAGGGGGCTTTCCTACAATGAGCAGTTCTTC.

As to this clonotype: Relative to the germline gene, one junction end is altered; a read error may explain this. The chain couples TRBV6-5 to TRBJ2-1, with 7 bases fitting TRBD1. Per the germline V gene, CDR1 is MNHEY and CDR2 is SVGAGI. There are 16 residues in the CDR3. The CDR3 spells CACSYSKGTAYNEQFF. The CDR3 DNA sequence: TGTGCCTGCAGTTACTCGAAGGGGACAGCCTACAATGAGCAGTTCTTC.

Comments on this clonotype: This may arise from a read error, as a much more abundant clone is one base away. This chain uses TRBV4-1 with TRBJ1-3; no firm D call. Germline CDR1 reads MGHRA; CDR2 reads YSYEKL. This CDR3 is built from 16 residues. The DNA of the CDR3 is TGCGCCAGCAGCCAAGGAGGGCTGATGTCTGGAAGCACCATATATTTT. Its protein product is CASSQGGLMSGSTIYF.

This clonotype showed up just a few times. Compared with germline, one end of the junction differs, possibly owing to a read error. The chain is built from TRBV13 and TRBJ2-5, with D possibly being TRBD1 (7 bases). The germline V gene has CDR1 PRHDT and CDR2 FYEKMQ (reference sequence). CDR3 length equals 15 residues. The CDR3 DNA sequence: TGTGCCAGCAGCCTAGGAGGAGGGGGCAGGGAGACCCAGTACTTC. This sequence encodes CASSLGGGGRETQYF.

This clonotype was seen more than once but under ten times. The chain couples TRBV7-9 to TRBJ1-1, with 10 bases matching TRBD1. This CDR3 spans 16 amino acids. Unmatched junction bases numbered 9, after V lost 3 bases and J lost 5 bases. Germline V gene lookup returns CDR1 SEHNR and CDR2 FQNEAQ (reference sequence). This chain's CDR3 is CASSFPTGGGWTEAFF. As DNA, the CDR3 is TGTGCCAGCAGCTTTCCGACAGGGGGCGGATGGACTGAAGCTTTCTTT.

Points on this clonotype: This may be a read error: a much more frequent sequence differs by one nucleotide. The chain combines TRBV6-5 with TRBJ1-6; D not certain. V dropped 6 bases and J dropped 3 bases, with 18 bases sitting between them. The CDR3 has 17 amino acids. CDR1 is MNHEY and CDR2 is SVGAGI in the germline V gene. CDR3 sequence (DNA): TGTGCCAGCAGGCCCCGCACGGCCAGCTTCTATAATTCACCCCTCCACTTT. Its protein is CASRPRTASFYNSPLHF.

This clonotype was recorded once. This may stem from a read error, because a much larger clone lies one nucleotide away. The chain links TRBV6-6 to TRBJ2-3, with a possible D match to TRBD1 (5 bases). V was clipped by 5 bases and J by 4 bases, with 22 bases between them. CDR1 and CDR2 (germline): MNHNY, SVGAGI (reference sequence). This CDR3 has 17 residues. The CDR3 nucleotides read TGTGCCAGCAGTCCCTGGACAAGGGGCGCGCGCTCAGATACGCAGTATTTT. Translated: CASSPWTRGARSDTQYF.

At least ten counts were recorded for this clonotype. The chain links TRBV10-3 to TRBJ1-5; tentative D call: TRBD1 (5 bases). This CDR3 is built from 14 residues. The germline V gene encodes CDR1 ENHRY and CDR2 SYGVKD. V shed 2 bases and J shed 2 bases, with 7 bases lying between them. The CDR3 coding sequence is TGTGCCATCAGTGAGGGGGGAGGCAATCAGCCCCAGCATTTT. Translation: CAISEGGGNQPQHF.

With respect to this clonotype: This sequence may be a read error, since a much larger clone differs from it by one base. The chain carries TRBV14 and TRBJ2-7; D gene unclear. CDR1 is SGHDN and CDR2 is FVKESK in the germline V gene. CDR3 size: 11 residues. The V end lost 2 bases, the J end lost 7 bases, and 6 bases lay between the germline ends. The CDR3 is CASSQTQEQYF. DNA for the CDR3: TGTGCCAGCAGCCAAACACAAGAGCAGTACTTC.

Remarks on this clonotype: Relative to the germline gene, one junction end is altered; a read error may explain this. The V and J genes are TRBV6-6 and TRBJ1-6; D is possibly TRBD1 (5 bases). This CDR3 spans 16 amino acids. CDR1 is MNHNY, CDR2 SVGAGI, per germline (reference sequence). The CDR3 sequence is CASSYLGDPGNSPLRF. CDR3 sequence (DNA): TGTGCCAGCAGTTACTTGGGGGACCCGGGTAATTCGCCCCTCCGCTTT.